These 24 T cell receptor beta chains came from one sample sequenced in a study of T cells in Graves' hyperthyroidism and ophthalmopathy. The investigators amplified TCR beta CDR3 regions from RNA transcripts. First-round RT-PCR with HTBI primers amplified the TCR CDR3 region. TCRdb passed the multiplex PCR reads through MiXCR, listing each CDR3 protein once. The table includes roughly 360,000 distinct CDR3 sequences, 13% detected once. Sample: blood. Every receptor here comes from a man in his thirties or forties with Graves' hyperthyroidism that later progressed to Graves' ophthalmopathy.

This clonotype was recorded a few times. The chain employs TRBV12-3 or TRBV12-4 and TRBJ2-1; 7 bases map to TRBD1. After removal of 3 bases from V and 8 bases from J, the junction contained 10 bases not matched to a gene. The CDR3 totals 15 residues. The CDR3 DNA is TGTGCCAGCAGTTTCAGGGGGTCTTATAGCGATGAGCAGTTCTTC. Translated, it gives CASSFRGSYSDEQFF.

A remark on this clonotype: A read error is possible here, since a much larger clone lies one base away. This chain connects TRBV10-3 to TRBJ2-1; a possible D gene is TRBD1 (6 bases). The CDR3 sequence is 14 residues long. Germline CDR1 is ENHRY and CDR2 is SYGVKD. In DNA, the CDR3 is TGTGCCATCAGGGACAGCACCCTCTACAATGGGCAGTTCTTC. The encoded protein is CAIRDSTLYNGQFF.

This clonotype was seen a few times. The V call is TRBV6-1, the J call TRBJ1-6; D is undetermined. This CDR3 comprises 16 residues. V was trimmed by 2 bases and J by 0 bases, leaving 8 bases between them. Germline lookup yields CDR1 MNHNS and CDR2 SASEGT. The CDR3 DNA is TGTGCCAGCAGTGAACTGGCCAGCTCCTATAATTCACCCCTCCACTTT. It yields the protein CASSELASSYNSPLHF.

This clonotype was seen repeatedly, ten times or more. The chain recombines TRBV6-5 with TRBJ1-1; D not certain. The V gene's germline CDR1 is MNHEY and CDR2 SVGAGI. V was shortened by 0 bases and J by 1 base, with 9 bases between the two germline ends. The CDR3 has 15 residues. This CDR3 reads CASSYSDDGNTEAFF. For the CDR3, the DNA is TGTGCCAGCAGTTACTCGGACGATGGGAACACTGAAGCTTTCTTT.

V usage is TRBV6-2 or TRBV6-3 and J usage is TRBJ2-2; 9 bases match TRBD1. The germline V gene has CDR1 MNHEY and CDR2 SVGEGT. V was clipped by 2 bases and J by 4 bases; unmatched bases: 5. This CDR3 is 16 amino acids long. The DNA for the CDR3 is TGTGCCAGCAGTTACCAGGACAGGGGAGGCACCGGGGAGCTGTTTTTT. This encodes CASSYQDRGGTGELFF.

Ten or more counts support this clonotype. The chain is built from TRBV5-1 and TRBJ1-5; tentative D call: TRBD1 (6 bases). V lost 3 bases, J lost 3 bases, and 13 bases lay in between. Per the germline V gene, CDR1 is SGHRS and CDR2 is YFSETQ. This CDR3 is 15 amino acids long. The chain's CDR3 is CASSSFGGPNQPQHF. CDR3 in DNA: TGCGCCAGCAGCTCCTTTGGGGGGCCCAATCAGCCCCAGCATTTT.

This clonotype was picked up many times. CDR3 amino acids: CASSPHDTGELFF. The DNA for the CDR3 is TGTGCCAGCAGTCCCCACGACACCGGGGAGCTGTTTTTT. The V call is TRBV28, the J call TRBJ2-2, with no clear D. Trimming left V 5 bases short and J 3 bases short, with 7 bases between. The CDR3 covers 13 residues. Germline CDR1 is MDHEN and CDR2 is SYDVKM.

The V gene is TRBV6-5, the J gene TRBJ1-6, with 9 bases aligning to TRBD1. V dropped 2 bases and J dropped 7; count of bases not matched to a gene: 3. The length of the CDR3 is 15 residues. Germline V gene data show CDR1 as MNHEY and CDR2 as SVGAGI. CDR3 protein: CASSYRGQGNSPLHF. As DNA, the CDR3 is TGTGCCAGCAGTTACCGCGGACAGGGGAATTCACCCCTCCACTTT.

This clonotype was counted ten times or more. This chain connects TRBV2 to TRBJ1-1, with 7 bases aligning to TRBD1. Germline V lookup: CDR1 SNHLY, CDR2 FYNNEI. This CDR3 is built from 12 residues. J lost 7 bases, V lost 5 bases, and 4 bases had no gene match. CDR3: CASSLGQVEAFF. The CDR3 coding sequence is TGTGCCAGCAGTTTAGGACAGGTTGAAGCTTTCTTT.

This clonotype was observed many times. The chain recombines TRBV30 with TRBJ2-7, with 7 bases matching TRBD1. The germline CDR1 and CDR2 sequences are GTSNPN and SVGIG (reference sequence). V was pared by 3 bases and J by 5 bases, with 1 base of the junction left unmatched. The CDR3 loop spans 11 amino acids. As DNA, the CDR3 is TGTGCCTGGAGCGACAGGGACGAGCAGTACTTC. This sequence encodes CAWSDRDEQYF.

This clonotype was observed at least ten times. The genes are TRBV2 and TRBJ1-1, with 8 bases lining up with TRBD1. The CDR3 runs to 16 residues. The V and J ends lost 7 bases and 3 bases, in that order; junction bases with no gene match: 13. The germline gives CDR1 SNHLY, CDR2 FYNNEI. CDR3 in amino acids: CASTPRRTGRDTEAFF. Here the CDR3 DNA reads TGTGCCAGCACTCCCCGGCGGACAGGGAGGGACACTGAAGCTTTCTTT.

This clonotype appeared a few times. The CDR3: CASSLGRTRTQYF. CDR3 DNA: TGTGCCAGCAGCTTGGGTCGCACGCGGACCCAGTACTTC. The V call is TRBV5-6, the J call TRBJ2-5; the D is unclear. The CDR3 extends over 13 amino acids. With 0 bases removed from V and 7 bases from J, the gap between germline ends came to 10 bases. CDR1 is SGHDT, CDR2 YYEEEE, per germline.

This clonotype was observed at least ten times. This chain links TRBV6-1 with TRBJ1-6; D is perhaps TRBD1 (5 bases). Germline assignment: CDR1 MNHNS and CDR2 SASEGT. V lost 4 bases, J lost 8 bases, and 9 bases lay in between. The CDR3 extends over 13 amino acids. The chain's CDR3 is CASSGQTHSPLHF. The CDR3 DNA is TGTGCCAGCAGTGGACAGACCCATTCACCCCTCCACTTT.

This clonotype was recorded a few times. The CDR3 reads CASSLVGGGPYNEQFF. CDR3 in DNA: TGCGCCAGCAGCTTGGTCGGGGGGGGGCCGTACAATGAGCAGTTCTTC. The genes are TRBV5-1 and TRBJ2-1, with TRBD2 matching 8 bases. This CDR3 is 16 amino acids long. Trimming cost V 0 bases and J 4 bases; bases outside gene matches: 6. Looked up from germline, CDR1 is SGHRS and CDR2 is YFSETQ.

This clonotype was counted at least ten times. The V call is TRBV12-3 or TRBV12-4, the J call TRBJ2-3; 11 nucleotides agree with TRBD2. This CDR3 comprises 16 residues. V lost 1 base to trimming and J lost 6 bases; unmatched junction nucleotides: 6. CDR3: CASSLGSGGARDTQYF. CDR3 sequence (DNA): TGTGCCAGCAGTTTAGGTAGCGGGGGGGCCAGGGATACGCAGTATTTT.

This clonotype has at least ten counts. The rearrangement uses TRBV28 and TRBJ1-3; D gene ambiguous. CDR3 length equals 16 residues. V lost 5 bases and J lost 0, with 14 bases in between. Looked up from germline, CDR1 is MDHEN and CDR2 is SYDVKM. The CDR3 DNA reads TGTGCCAGCAGTACTCGTGGAGCTATCTCTGGAAACACCATATATTTT. Protein: CASSTRGAISGNTIYF.

Many counts were recorded for this clonotype. The chain couples TRBV12-3 or TRBV12-4 to TRBJ2-5, with a possible D match to TRBD1 (5 bases). The CDR3 extends over 13 amino acids. Trimming shortened V by 5 bases and J by 4 bases, and 11 bases separated the two germline ends. The CDR3 loop is CASSSREGETQYF. The CDR3 DNA reads TGTGCCAGCAGTAGCAGGGAAGGAGAGACCCAGTACTTC.

This clonotype was found many times. This sequence joins TRBV20-1 and TRBJ2-7; possibly TRBD1 or TRBD2 for D (7 bases each). V lost 6 bases and J lost 2, with 11 bases in between. Germline CDR1 DFQATT, CDR2 SNEGSKA (reference sequence). The CDR3 totals 12 residues. The CDR3 loop reads CSARGGPYEQYF. The CDR3 bases are TGCAGTGCCAGGGGGGGACCCTACGAGCAGTACTTC.

This clonotype was observed a few times. The chain carries TRBV28 and TRBJ2-7; D is ambiguous. The CDR3 extends over 12 amino acids. V shed 4 bases and J shed 2 bases, with 6 bases lying between them. Germline-derived CDR1 and CDR2 are MDHEN and SYDVKM. CDR3 nucleotides: TGTGCCAGCAGTTCCTTCACCTACGAGCAGTACTTC. Translating it yields CASSSFTYEQYF.

This clonotype was observed a few times. The CDR3 DNA reads TGTGCCAGTAGTACGGACCGGGCCGCCGGGTCCTATAATTCACCCCTCCACTTT. Its protein product is CASSTDRAAGSYNSPLHF. V usage is TRBV19 and J usage is TRBJ1-6; D gene uncertain. CDR3 length equals 18 residues. Germline V lookup: CDR1 LNHDA, CDR2 SQIVND (reference sequence). V lost 4 bases and J 1 base, leaving 17 bases between the germline ends.

This clonotype has a handful of counts. A junction end diverges from the germline sequence, so it may reflect a read error. V usage is TRBV28 and J usage is TRBJ1-5; TRBD1 aligns across 9 bases. CDR3 length equals 14 residues. The germline V gene has CDR1 MDHEN and CDR2 SYDVKM. CDR3 protein: CSSGGRQGEEPQHF. The DNA for the CDR3 is TGTTCCAGCGGCGGTAGACAGGGGGAGGAGCCCCAGCATTTT.

This clonotype was counted ten times or more. The chain carries TRBV6-1 and TRBJ2-7; D possibly uses TRBD1 or TRBD2 (5 bases each). CDR1 and CDR2 from the germline V gene are MNHNS and SASEGT. The CDR3 has 14 residues. Trimming took off 1 base at V and 3 bases at J, with 10 bases between the two ends. CDR3 protein: CASSEGQGVYEQYF. The CDR3 nucleotides read TGTGCCAGCAGTGAAGGGCAGGGAGTCTACGAGCAGTACTTC.

This clonotype was seen repeatedly, ten times or more. This rearrangement joins TRBV5-1 to TRBJ2-5; 7 bases fit TRBD1. The germline V gene has CDR1 SGHRS and CDR2 YFSETQ. Trimming removed 3 bases from V and 3 bases from J; junction bases left unmatched: 8. The CDR3 has 15 residues. The CDR3 DNA follows: TGCGCCAGCAGCTCGGCAGGAACAGGGGAAGAGACCCAGTACTTC. Residues: CASSSAGTGEETQYF. Combining the CDR3 with reference TRBV5-1 and TRBJ2-5 gives the whole variable domain KAGVTQTPRYLIKTRGQQVTLSCSPISGHRSVSWYQQTPGQGLQFLFEYFSETQRNKGNFPGRFSGRQFSNSRSEMNVSTLELGDSALYLCASSSAGTGEETQYFGPGTRLLVL.

This clonotype was counted ten times or more. This chain links TRBV20-1 with TRBJ2-5, with 9 bases that match TRBD1. CDR1 is DFQATT and CDR2 is SNEGSKA in the germline V gene (reference sequence). CDR3 size: 13 residues. The junction had 5 bases not matched to a gene; V was cut back by 5 bases and J by 4 bases. The CDR3 DNA follows: TGCAGTGCTCTAGGACAGGGGATAGAGACCCAGTACTTC. Protein product: CSALGQGIETQYF.